The clone carrying this TCR beta chain has a handful of counts. The CDR3 has 17 residues. The germline gives CDR1 SGHRS, CDR2 YFSETQ. Trimming removed 4 bases at V and 0 bases at J, with 20 bases between. Only in-frame clones appear in the TCRdb table, and some are missing; sequencing was by immunoSEQ multiplex PCR. The sample gives around 250,000 clones, roughly 85% of which show up once; roughly 4.7% is in the top ten. This record belongs to a study of blood T cell repertoires in COVID-19. The receptor was derived from a man in his forties who had been exposed to COVID-19. V gene TRBV5-1 combines with J gene TRBJ2-7, with D hard to call. The specimen sequenced was PBMCs or T cells enriched from blood (not recorded which). CDR3 protein: CASSPSVRIDGSYEQYF. In DNA form, the CDR3 reads TGCGCCAGCAGCCCTAGTGTGAGGATCGACGGCTCCTACGAGCAGTACTTC.